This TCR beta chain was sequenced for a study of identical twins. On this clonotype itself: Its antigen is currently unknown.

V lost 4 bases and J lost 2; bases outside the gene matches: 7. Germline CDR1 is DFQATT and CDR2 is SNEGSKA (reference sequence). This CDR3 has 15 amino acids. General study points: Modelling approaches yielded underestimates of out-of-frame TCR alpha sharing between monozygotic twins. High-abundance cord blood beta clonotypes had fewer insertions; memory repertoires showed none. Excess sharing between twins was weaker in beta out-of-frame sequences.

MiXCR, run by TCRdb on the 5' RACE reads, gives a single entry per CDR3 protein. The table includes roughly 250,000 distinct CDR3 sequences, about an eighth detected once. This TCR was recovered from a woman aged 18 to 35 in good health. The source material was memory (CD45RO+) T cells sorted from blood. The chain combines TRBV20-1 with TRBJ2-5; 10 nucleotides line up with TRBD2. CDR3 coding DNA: TGCAGTGCTAACCCGGGACTAGCGTTACAAGAGACCCAGTACTTC. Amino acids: CSANPGLALQETQYF.